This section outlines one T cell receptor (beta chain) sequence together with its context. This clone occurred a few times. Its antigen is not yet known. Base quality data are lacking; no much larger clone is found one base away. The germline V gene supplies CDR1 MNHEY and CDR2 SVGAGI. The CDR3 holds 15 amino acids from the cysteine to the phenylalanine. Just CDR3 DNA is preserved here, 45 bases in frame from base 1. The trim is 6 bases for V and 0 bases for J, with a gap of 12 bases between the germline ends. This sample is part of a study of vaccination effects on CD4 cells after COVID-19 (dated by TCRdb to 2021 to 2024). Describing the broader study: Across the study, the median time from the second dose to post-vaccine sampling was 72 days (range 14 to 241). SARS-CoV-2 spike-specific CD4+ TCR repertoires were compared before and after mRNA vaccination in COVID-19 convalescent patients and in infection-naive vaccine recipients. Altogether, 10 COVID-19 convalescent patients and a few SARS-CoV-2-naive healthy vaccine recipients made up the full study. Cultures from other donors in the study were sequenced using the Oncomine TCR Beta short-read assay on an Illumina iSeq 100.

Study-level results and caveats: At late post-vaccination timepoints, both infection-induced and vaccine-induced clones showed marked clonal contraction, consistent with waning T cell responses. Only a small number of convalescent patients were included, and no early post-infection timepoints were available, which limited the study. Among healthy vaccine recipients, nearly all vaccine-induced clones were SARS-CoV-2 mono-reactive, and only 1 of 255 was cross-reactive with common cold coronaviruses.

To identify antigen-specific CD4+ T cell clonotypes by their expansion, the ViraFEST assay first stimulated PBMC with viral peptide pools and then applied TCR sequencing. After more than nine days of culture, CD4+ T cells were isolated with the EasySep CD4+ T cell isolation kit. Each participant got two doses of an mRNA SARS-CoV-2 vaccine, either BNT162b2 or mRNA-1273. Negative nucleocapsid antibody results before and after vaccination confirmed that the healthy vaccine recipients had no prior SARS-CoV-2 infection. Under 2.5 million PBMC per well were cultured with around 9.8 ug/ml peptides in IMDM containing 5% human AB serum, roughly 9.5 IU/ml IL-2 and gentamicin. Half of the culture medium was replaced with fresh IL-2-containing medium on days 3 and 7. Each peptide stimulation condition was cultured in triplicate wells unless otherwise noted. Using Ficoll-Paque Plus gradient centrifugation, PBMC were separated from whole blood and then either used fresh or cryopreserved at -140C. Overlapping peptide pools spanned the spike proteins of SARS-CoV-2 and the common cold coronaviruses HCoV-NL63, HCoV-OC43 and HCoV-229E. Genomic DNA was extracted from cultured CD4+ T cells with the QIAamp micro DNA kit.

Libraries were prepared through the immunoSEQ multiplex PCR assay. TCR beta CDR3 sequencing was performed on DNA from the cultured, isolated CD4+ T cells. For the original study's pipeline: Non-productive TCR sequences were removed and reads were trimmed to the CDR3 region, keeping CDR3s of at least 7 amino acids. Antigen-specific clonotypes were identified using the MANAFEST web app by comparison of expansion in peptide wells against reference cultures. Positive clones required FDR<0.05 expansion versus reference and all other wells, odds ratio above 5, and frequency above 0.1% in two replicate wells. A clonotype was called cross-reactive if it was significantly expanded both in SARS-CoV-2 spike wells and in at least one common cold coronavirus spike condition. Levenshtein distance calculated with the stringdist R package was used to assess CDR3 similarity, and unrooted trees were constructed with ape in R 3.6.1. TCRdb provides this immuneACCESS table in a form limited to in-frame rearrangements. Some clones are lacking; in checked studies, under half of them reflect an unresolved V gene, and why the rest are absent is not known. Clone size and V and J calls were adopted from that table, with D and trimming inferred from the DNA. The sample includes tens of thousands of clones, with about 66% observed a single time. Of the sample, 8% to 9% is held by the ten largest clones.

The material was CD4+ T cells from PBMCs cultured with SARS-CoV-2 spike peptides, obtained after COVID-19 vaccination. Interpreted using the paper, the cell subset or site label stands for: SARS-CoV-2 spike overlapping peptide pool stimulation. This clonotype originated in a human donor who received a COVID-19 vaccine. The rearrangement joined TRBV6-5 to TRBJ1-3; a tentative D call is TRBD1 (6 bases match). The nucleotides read TGTGCCAGCAGAGCTGACAGGCTCTCTGGAAACACCATATATTTT. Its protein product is CASRADRLSGNTIYF.